Below are 6 T cell receptor beta chains sequenced from a single sample in a study of T cell responses to AZD1222 COVID-19 vaccine (dated by TCRdb to the early 2020s). The method was the immunoSEQ multiplex PCR assay. TCRdb's version of the immuneACCESS table is confined to in-frame rearrangements and falls short of the full clone set. An unresolved V gene accounts for under half of the shortfall where checked; the remainder is of unknown origin. In this sample the table shows 100,000 to 150,000 clones, under 90% of which occur a single time. Jointly, the top ten make up about a fifth of the sample. Reading the label with the study, this specimen's time point is: baseline before first vaccination. The sequences come from peripheral blood, collected on day 0 of AZD1222 vaccination. Receptors were obtained from an adult in good health.

This rearrangement joins TRBV4-3 to TRBJ2-1; either TRBD1 or TRBD2 may supply D (6 bases each). The CDR3 totals 17 residues. Trimming stripped 0 bases from V and 5 bases from J, with 17 bases between. CDR1 is LGHNA, CDR2 YSLEER, per germline. The CDR3: CASSQDLGGRINNEQFF. The CDR3 DNA reads as TGCGCCAGCAGCCAAGATCTAGGGGGGCGTATTAACAATGAGCAGTTCTTC.

J is TRBJ2-5 and V is TRBV28; 12 positions match TRBD2. CDR1 and CDR2 (germline): MDHEN, SYDVKM. This CDR3 is built from 16 residues. With V trimmed by 6 bases and J by 5 bases, 10 bases remained unmatched. The CDR3 bases are TGTGCCAGCAGCCTTGGACTAGCGGGGAGGGGGGAGACCCAGTACTTC. Its protein is CASSLGLAGRGETQYF.

This clone has just a few counts. The chain couples TRBV6-4 to TRBJ2-3, with TRBD2 matching 11 bases. This CDR3 contains 15 residues. V was pared by 3 bases and J by 1 base, with 0 bases of the junction left unmatched. Germline V lookup: CDR1 MRHNA, CDR2 SNTAGT. CDR3 protein: CASSETSGGTDTQYF. For the CDR3, the DNA is TGTGCCAGCAGTGAGACTAGCGGGGGCACAGATACGCAGTATTTT.

The chain joins TRBV28 to TRBJ1-5, with 10 bases identical to TRBD1. The CDR3 contains 17 residues. V was clipped by 4 bases and J by 5 bases; unmatched bases: 11. CDR1 MDHEN and CDR2 SYDVKM come from the germline V gene. The CDR3 nucleotides are TGTGCCAGCAGTTCCGCCATGGGGACAGGGGATCATCAGCCCCAGCATTTT. Its protein product is CASSSAMGTGDHQPQHF.

The chain links TRBV2 to TRBJ2-1; perhaps TRBD1 as D (7 bases). In germline, CDR1 is SNHLY, CDR2 FYNNEI. Trimming shortened V by 6 bases and J by 5 bases, and 17 bases separated the two germline ends. CDR3 length: 15 amino acids. The CDR3 region is CASSRGVSWNNEQFF. CDR3 bases: TGTGCCAGCAGCAGGGGGGTTTCTTGGAACAATGAGCAGTTCTTC.

This clone appeared a few times. The V and J genes are TRBV19 and TRBJ1-2, with D hard to call. V lost 5 bases and J 4 bases, leaving 17 bases between the germline ends. This CDR3 has 15 residues. Germline loops: CDR1 LNHDA, CDR2 SQIVND (reference sequence). CDR3 in DNA: TGTGCCAGTAGTCCCACCGGGCCCGGCCCCTATGGCTACACCTTC. Its translation is CASSPTGPGPYGYTF.